This TCR beta chain stems from a study of vaccination and CD4 T cells after COVID-19. Background on the study: The peptides that stimulated the cells were overlapping spike peptides from SARS-CoV-2, HCoV-NL63, HCoV-OC43 and HCoV-229E.

An Oncomine TCR Beta short-read assay was used to sequence the DNA from cultured CD4+ T cells. TCRdb analysed the PCR reads with MiXCR anew, one entry per CDR3 protein. This sample yields approximately 20,000 distinct CDR3 sequences, of which roughly half are seen a single time; roughly 10% belongs to the top ten. Germline V gives CDR1 LNHDA, CDR2 SQIVND (reference sequence). This CDR3 comprises 14 residues. V was clipped by 1 base and J by 7 bases, with 13 bases between them. As to treatment: approximately 9-day PBMC culture with coronavirus spike peptide pools or control peptides (ViraFEST assay). On this clonotype itself: Its antigen is undetermined.

The V and J genes are TRBV19 and TRBJ1-1; D possibly corresponds to TRBD1 (5 bases). Material for sequencing was CD4+ T cells from blood, cultured in vitro. The source is a human donor who had recovered from COVID-19. CDR3 nucleotides: TGTGCCAGTAGTATAGTGAAGGACCAGGGTGAAGCTTTCTTT. The encoded protein is CASSIVKDQGEAFF.